This T cell receptor beta chain is drawn from a study of control samples from healthy donors and cancer patients. Germline assignment: CDR1 LNHNV and CDR2 YYDKDF (reference sequence). Trimming removed 4 bases from V and 9 bases from J, with 12 bases in between. The CDR3 consists of 12 residues. Method: immunoSEQ multiplex PCR; TCRdb's copy keeps in-frame clones and lacks some. The table shows tens of thousands of clones, with 92% occurring only once. This clone was picked up one time. The sequence was collected from a man aged 40-49 years with colorectal cancer. Sequenced sample: PBMCs. The chain joins TRBV15 to TRBJ1-1; a weak D match, TRBD1 (6 bases). The CDR3 bases are TGTGCCACCAGCACCGGACAGACGAAAGCTTTCTTT. Protein product: CATSTGQTKAFF.